These 27 T cell receptor beta chains came from one sample sequenced in a study of blood T cell repertoires in COVID-19. Sequenced by immunoSEQ multiplex PCR; TCRdb stores in-frame clones only, minus some. The data hold about 310,000 clones, with about 90% observed a single time. Sample: peripheral blood. Every receptor here comes from a man between 18 and 35 years old with active or convalescent COVID-19.

This clone was picked up many times. V usage is TRBV6-2 or TRBV6-3 and J usage is TRBJ1-5; possibly TRBD1 for D (6 bases). The CDR3 is 14 amino acids. From germline, CDR1 is MNHEY and CDR2 SVGEGT. Trimming left V 5 bases short and J 4 bases short, with 12 bases between. The CDR3 coding sequence is TGTGCCAGCAGTACACAGGGTGGTAATCAGCCCCAGCATTTT. Amino acids: CASSTQGGNQPQHF.

The sample holds one count of this clone. The chain couples TRBV28 to TRBJ1-1, with D perhaps matching TRBD1 (5 bases). Between the trimmed V and J ends, which lost 3 bases and 1 base, there was a span of 12 bases. Germline CDR1 and CDR2: MDHEN and SYDVKM. This CDR3 has 15 amino acids. The CDR3 sequence: CASSFGAAGNTEAFF. CDR3 DNA: TGTGCCAGCAGTTTTGGGGCCGCCGGGAACACTGAAGCTTTCTTT.

The V gene is TRBV7-2, the J gene TRBJ2-2; D is ambiguous. Germline values: CDR1 SGHTA, CDR2 FQGNSA. V was trimmed by 4 bases and J by 6 bases, leaving 6 bases between them. The CDR3 has 12 amino acids. For the CDR3, the DNA is TGTGCCAGCAGCTCCCATTCCGGGGAGCTGTTTTTT. Protein: CASSSHSGELFF.

This clone was picked up one time. This rearrangement joins TRBV19 to TRBJ1-2; 7 bases are shared with TRBD1. CDR1 is LNHDA, CDR2 SQIVND, per germline (reference sequence). V trimming: 5 bases; J trimming: 7 bases; junction bases outside the gene matches: 13. The CDR3 covers 15 residues. The CDR3 protein is CASSADDRVVFGYTF. CDR3 coding DNA: TGTGCCAGTAGTGCTGATGACAGGGTGGTATTTGGCTACACCTTC.

This clone was recorded a few times. This chain links TRBV21-1 with TRBJ2-2; TRBD1 was called by the table and not checked on the DNA. TRBV21-1 constitutes a pseudogene. The CDR3 length is 16 residues. CDR3 nucleotide sequence: TGTGCCAGCAGCAAAGAAAGCAGGGTGTACTCCGGGGAGCTGTTTTTT. The encoded protein is CASSKESRVYSGELFF.

This clone was seen just once. Its ends do not fully match the called genes, so a read error is possible. V and J are TRBV7-6 and TRBJ2-2; 8 positions agree with TRBD2. The germline V gene has CDR1 SGHVS and CDR2 FNYEAQ. There are 16 residues in the CDR3. The CDR3 spells CASNLLAEPLTGELFF. The CDR3 DNA sequence: TGTGCCAGCAACTTACTAGCGGAGCCCCTCACCGGGGAGCTGTTTTTT.

V is TRBV7-6 and J is TRBJ2-7; no definite D call. The germline V and J ends were trimmed by 0 bases and 0 bases, with 3 bases remaining between them. Germline CDR1 and CDR2: SGHVS and FNYEAQ. This CDR3 contains 13 residues. The CDR3 DNA follows: TGTGCCAGCAGCTTAGCCCGCTCCTACGAGCAGTACTTC. It yields the protein CASSLARSYEQYF.

CDR3 sequence reads: CASSLDPTRSYEQYF. As DNA, the CDR3 is TGTGCCAGCAGCTTAGACCCGACTAGGTCCTACGAGCAGTACTTC. V usage is TRBV7-2 and J usage is TRBJ2-7; possible D gene TRBD2, 6 bases. The germline CDR1 and CDR2 sequences are SGHTA and FQGNSA. The CDR3 is 15 amino acids. Trimming took 1 base from V and 1 from J, leaving 11 bases between them.

This chain links TRBV28 with TRBJ2-3, with TRBD1 matching over 9 bases. This CDR3 has 16 residues. The germline V gene has CDR1 MDHEN and CDR2 SYDVKM. J gave up 4 bases and V 6 bases, and 11 bases lay outside the gene matches. CDR3 coding DNA: TGTGCCAGCAGCCTGTTAACAGGGGGCATCGCAGATACGCAGTATTTT. It yields the protein CASSLLTGGIADTQYF.

The chain carries TRBV7-8 and TRBJ2-1; D possibly corresponds to TRBD2 (6 bases). CDR1 and CDR2 (germline): SGHVS, FQNEAQ. V was trimmed by 2 bases and J by 6 bases, leaving 14 bases between them. The CDR3 extends over 15 amino acids. The CDR3 sequence: CASSLPSARGNEQFF. CDR3 DNA sequence: TGTGCCAGCAGCTTACCTAGCGCTAGAGGCAATGAGCAGTTCTTC.

The J gene is TRBJ2-3, the V gene TRBV24-1; D perhaps matches TRBD1 (6 bases). CDR3 size: 16 residues. Germline CDR1 is KGHDR and CDR2 is SFDVKD. V gave up 4 bases and J gave up 0 bases, with 13 bases separating them. The CDR3 is CATSEPDSSSTDTQYF. CDR3 in DNA: TGTGCCACCAGTGAACCGGACAGCTCTAGCACAGATACGCAGTATTTT.

This clone was detected a few times. The chain uses TRBV7-9 and TRBJ2-7, with 8 bases that match TRBD2. The germline CDR1 and CDR2 sequences are SEHNR and FQNEAQ (reference sequence). V lost 4 bases and J lost 0; bases outside the gene matches: 8. The CDR3 loop spans 16 amino acids. The CDR3 DNA follows: TGTGCCAGCAGCTCCCGGCTAGCGGGTAGCTCCTACGAGCAGTACTTC. Translation: CASSSRLAGSSYEQYF.

V and J are TRBV11-2 and TRBJ1-1, with TRBD1 identical over 8 bases. The junction had 16 bases not matched to a gene; V was cut back by 10 bases and J by 3 bases. The CDR3 is made up of 16 amino acids. Germline CDR1 SGHAT, CDR2 FQNNGV. The CDR3 loop reads CATNPPWDRLDTEAFF. CDR3 nucleotides: TGTGCCACCAATCCCCCCTGGGACAGGTTGGACACTGAAGCTTTCTTT.

The J gene is TRBJ2-6, the V gene TRBV7-2, with D maybe TRBD1 (6 bases). Germline CDR1 SGHTA, CDR2 FQGNSA. The germline V and J ends were trimmed by 6 bases and 0 bases, with 18 bases remaining between them. The CDR3 sequence is 18 residues long. The CDR3 here is CASRDSRRPYSGANVLTF. CDR3 nucleotide sequence: TGTGCCAGCAGGGACAGTAGAAGACCCTACTCTGGGGCCAACGTCCTGACTTTC.

The V and J genes are TRBV13 and TRBJ2-5; the D gene is possibly TRBD2 (5 bases). Germline V CDR1 and CDR2: PRHDT, FYEKMQ (reference sequence). V lost 1 base and J lost 7, with 22 bases in between. The CDR3 length is 17 residues. The CDR3 DNA is TGTGCCAGCAGCTTAGAACACTGGACCGGGGTCGCCGGGACCCAGTACTTC. It encodes CASSLEHWTGVAGTQYF.

This chain uses TRBV29-1 with TRBJ1-2; TRBD1 aligns across 9 bases. Germline CDR1 is SQVTM and CDR2 is ANQGSEA. CDR3 length equals 14 residues. Unmatched junction bases numbered 9, after V lost 6 bases and J lost 4 bases. CDR3 protein: CSVGQGGGLYGYTF. The DNA for the CDR3 is TGCAGCGTGGGACAGGGTGGGGGGCTCTATGGCTACACCTTC.

The genes are TRBV5-4 and TRBJ2-5; the match to TRBD1 covers 9 bases. Trimming removed 4 bases from V and 6 bases from J; junction bases left unmatched: 7. The CDR3 runs 14 residues. CDR1 SGHNT and CDR2 YYREEE come from the germline V gene (reference sequence). This chain's CDR3 is CASSPGQGRKTQYF. DNA for the CDR3: TGTGCCAGCAGCCCGGGACAGGGAAGAAAGACCCAGTACTTC. The whole variable domain, remainder taken from reference TRBV5-4 and TRBJ2-5, is ETGVTQSPTHLIKTRGQQVTLRCSSQSGHNTVSWYQQALGQGPQFIFQYYREEENGRGNFPPRFSGLQFPNYSSELNVNALELDDSALYLCASSPGQGRKTQYFGPGTRLLVL.

The V call is TRBV6-2 or TRBV6-3, the J call TRBJ2-2; TRBD2 agrees at 10 bases. The germline CDR1 and CDR2 sequences are MNHEY and SVGEGT. V shed 3 bases, J shed 4 bases, and the junction held 11 bases outside the gene matches. The CDR3 is 18 amino acids. The CDR3, as DNA: TGTGCCAGCAGTTATGCCTCCCCTAGCGGGGGTCCCACCGGGGAGCTGTTTTTT. The encoded protein is CASSYASPSGGPTGELFF.

This clone turned up a few times. V and J are TRBV3-1 (or the pseudogene TRBV3-2) and TRBJ2-5; no clear D. V lost 4 bases and J 2 bases, leaving 11 bases between the germline ends. This CDR3 comprises 14 residues. From germline, CDR1 is LGHDT and CDR2 YNNKEL (reference sequence). The CDR3 DNA sequence: TGTGCCAGCAGCCGCGGTGGAAAACAAGAGACCCAGTACTTC. Residues: CASSRGGKQETQYF.

The chain couples TRBV4-3 to TRBJ1-3; D remains ambiguous. The CDR3 sequence is 17 residues long. Germline CDR1 and CDR2: LGHNA and YSLEER. V lost 4 bases and J lost 0, with 16 bases in between. The CDR3 DNA sequence: TGCGCCAGCAGCCTGATTCCCGACTTGAGCTCTGGAAACACCATATATTTT. Translated: CASSLIPDLSSGNTIYF.

A single count supports this clone. V gene TRBV19 combines with J gene TRBJ2-1, with 8 bases matching TRBD1. The V segment lost 5 bases and the J segment 0 bases; nucleotides outside the gene matches: 12. The germline V gene has CDR1 LNHDA and CDR2 SQIVND (reference sequence). The CDR3 spans 18 residues. This CDR3 is CASSWGQVTSSSYNEQFF. The CDR3 DNA follows: TGTGCCAGTAGTTGGGGACAGGTTACCAGTAGCTCCTACAATGAGCAGTTCTTC.

The rearrangement links TRBV19 to TRBJ1-2; D gene uncertain. There are 13 residues in the CDR3. V was trimmed by 8 bases and J by 1 base, leaving 11 bases between them. Germline V lookup: CDR1 LNHDA, CDR2 SQIVND (reference sequence). CDR3 nucleotides: TGTGCCAGTGAACCACAGCTTAACTATGGCTACACCTTC. It encodes CASEPQLNYGYTF.

J is TRBJ2-1 and V is TRBV5-1; D possibly corresponds to TRBD1 (6 bases). The CDR3 loop spans 15 amino acids. Germline V gene data show CDR1 as SGHRS and CDR2 as YFSETQ. The germline V and J ends were trimmed by 7 bases and 0 bases, with 14 bases remaining between them. The DNA for the CDR3 is TGCGCCAGCCAGGACAGCCAGAGCTCCTACAATGAGCAGTTCTTC. Protein product: CASQDSQSSYNEQFF.

The chain uses TRBV18 and TRBJ1-1; D is perhaps TRBD1 (5 bases). Germline V gene sequence: CDR1 KGHSH, CDR2 LQKENI. This CDR3 has 16 residues. Trimming left V 2 bases short and J 0 bases short, with 13 bases between. The CDR3 region is CASSPSVEGVNTEAFF. The DNA for the CDR3 is TGTGCCAGCTCACCATCCGTGGAAGGGGTGAACACTGAAGCTTTCTTT.

The count of this clone is one. This chain connects TRBV3-1 (or the pseudogene TRBV3-2) to TRBJ2-5; 10 nucleotides align to TRBD2. Looked up from germline, CDR1 is LGHDT and CDR2 is YNNKEL (reference sequence). Trimming cost V 1 base and J 5 bases; bases outside gene matches: 10. CDR3 length: 17 residues. CDR3 DNA: TGTGCCAGCAGCCAAGGGGTGGATAGCGGGGGGTCTGAGACCCAGTACTTC. Translated, it gives CASSQGVDSGGSETQYF.

The genes are TRBV6-1 and TRBJ1-1; D gene uncertain. V shed 3 bases and J shed 1 base, with 6 bases lying between them. This CDR3 has 13 residues. The germline gives CDR1 MNHNS, CDR2 SASEGT. CDR3 DNA: TGTGCCAGCAGTGACCAGGAGAACACTGAAGCTTTCTTT. This codes for CASSDQENTEAFF.

This chain joins TRBV6-2 or TRBV6-3 and TRBJ1-1; D perhaps matches TRBD1 (6 bases). This CDR3 contains 14 residues. Germline values: CDR1 MNHEY, CDR2 SVGEGT. V lost 7 bases, J lost 2 bases, and 14 bases lay in between. The CDR3 DNA follows: TGTGCCAGCAACCCTCTACAGGGAAACACTGAAGCTTTCTTT. Translation: CASNPLQGNTEAFF.